These T cell receptor beta chains were read from a single sample in a study of blood T cells in healthy people across ages. From the 5' RACE reads, TCRdb called clonotypes with MiXCR, one entry per CDR3 protein. The table lists approximately 880,000 distinct CDR3 sequences, around 48% of them singletons. Sequencing was performed on blood. Receptors originate from a man younger than 45 in good health. Each CDR3 is given with its conserved first and last residue. The order of the fields is V gene, clone size, J gene, D gene, CDR3 protein, CDR3 DNA. A D gene is named only where the DNA matches it firmly. The size field is filled for only some rows; it gives once, few, many or a size class.

V gene: TRBV4-1; clone size: .; J gene: TRBJ2-7; D gene: TRBD1; CDR3 protein: CASSQGTGGVSYEQYF; CDR3 DNA: TGCGCCAGCAGCCAAGGCACAGGGGGTGTTTCCTACGAGCAGTACTTC
V gene: TRBV20-1; clone size: .; J gene: TRBJ2-3; D gene: .; CDR3 protein: CSATNGTKVDTQYF; CDR3 DNA: TGCAGTGCAACGAACGGGACAAAGGTCGATACGCAGTATTTT
V gene: TRBV25-1; clone size: .; J gene: TRBJ2-2; D gene: .; CDR3 protein: CASSTYSDTGELFF; CDR3 DNA: TGTGCCAGCAGCACCTACTCTGACACCGGGGAGCTGTTTTTT
V gene: TRBV6-5; clone size: .; J gene: TRBJ2-5; D gene: .; CDR3 protein: CASSYSATEEQYF; CDR3 DNA: TGTGCCAGCAGTTACTCTGCCACAGAAGAGCAGTACTTC
V gene: TRBV20-1; clone size: .; J gene: TRBJ1-2; D gene: TRBD1; CDR3 protein: CSARGGGQNNYGYTF; CDR3 DNA: TGCAGTGCTAGGGGCGGGGGACAGAATAACTATGGCTACACCTTC
V gene: TRBV10-1; clone size: .; J gene: TRBJ2-5; D gene: .; CDR3 protein: CANSEKRAGLETQYF; CDR3 DNA: TGCGCCAACAGTGAGAAACGGGCGGGCTTGGAGACCCAGTACTTC
V gene: TRBV27; clone size: .; J gene: TRBJ2-1; D gene: .; CDR3 protein: CASSLAFSNEQFF; CDR3 DNA: TGTGCCAGCAGTTTAGCGTTCAGCAATGAGCAGTTCTTC
V gene: TRBV7-2; clone size: .; J gene: TRBJ1-6; D gene: TRBD1; CDR3 protein: CASSLVGQGTYYNSPLHF; CDR3 DNA: TGTGCCAGCAGCTTAGTCGGACAGGGGACTTACTATAATTCACCCCTCCACTTT
V gene: TRBV2; clone size: .; J gene: TRBJ2-2; D gene: .; CDR3 protein: CASSVEGRTSGELFF; CDR3 DNA: TGTGCCAGCAGTGTAGAGGGCCGTACATCCGGGGAGCTGTTTTTT
V gene: TRBV6-5; clone size: .; J gene: TRBJ2-7; D gene: .; CDR3 protein: CASSPHSSYEQYF; CDR3 DNA: TGTGCCAGCAGCCCGCACTCGAGCTACGAGCAGTACTTC
V gene: TRBV4-3; clone size: .; J gene: TRBJ2-5; D gene: .; CDR3 protein: CASSQKRTGRETQYF; CDR3 DNA: TGCGCCAGCAGCCAAAAAAGGACGGGAAGGGAGACCCAGTACTTC
V gene: TRBV28; clone size: .; J gene: TRBJ1-4; D gene: .; CDR3 protein: CASSKTDSTEKLFF; CDR3 DNA: TGTGCCAGCAGTAAAACGGACAGTACTGAAAAACTGTTTTTT
V gene: TRBV5-1; clone size: .; J gene: TRBJ2-2; D gene: .; CDR3 protein: CASSLEGTGGVTGELFF; CDR3 DNA: TGCGCCAGCAGCTTGGAAGGCACAGGGGGGGTCACCGGGGAGCTGTTTTTT
V gene: TRBV20-1; clone size: .; J gene: TRBJ2-1; D gene: TRBD2; CDR3 protein: CSARDLGGGVYNEQFF; CDR3 DNA: TGCAGTGCTAGAGATCTTGGCGGGGGAGTCTACAATGAGCAGTTCTTC
V gene: TRBV2; clone size: once; J gene: TRBJ1-5; D gene: .; CDR3 protein: CASSSQGLSNRPQHF; CDR3 DNA: TGTGCCAGCAGTTCCCAGGGACTCAGCAATCGGCCCCAGCATTTT
V gene: TRBV4-1; clone size: few; J gene: TRBJ1-5; D gene: .; CDR3 protein: CASSHPLQGIWDQPQHF; CDR3 DNA: TGCGCCAGCAGCCATCCTCTACAGGGTATTTGGGATCAGCCCCAGCATTTT
V gene: TRBV11-2; clone size: few; J gene: TRBJ2-7; D gene: .; CDR3 protein: CASSLDGGLGEQYF; CDR3 DNA: TGTGCCAGCAGCTTAGATGGTGGCCTTGGCGAGCAGTACTTC
V gene: TRBV28; clone size: .; J gene: TRBJ2-3; D gene: TRBD2; CDR3 protein: CASSLGAGGLDTQYF; CDR3 DNA: TGTGCCAGCAGTTTAGGAGCGGGGGGGCTAGATACGCAGTATTTT
V gene: TRBV2; clone size: .; J gene: TRBJ1-6; D gene: .; CDR3 protein: CASRTYKDSPLHF; CDR3 DNA: TGTGCCAGCAGGACATACAAGGATTCACCCCTCCACTTT
V gene: TRBV6-6; clone size: few; J gene: TRBJ1-1; D gene: TRBD1; CDR3 protein: CASSQTGVDTEAFF; CDR3 DNA: TGTGCCAGCAGTCAGACAGGGGTAGACACTGAAGCTTTCTTT
V gene: TRBV11-2; clone size: few; J gene: TRBJ2-1; D gene: .; CDR3 protein: CASSTIRKRGKTSYNEQFF; CDR3 DNA: TGTGCCAGCAGCACCATTAGAAAGAGGGGTAAAACCTCCTACAATGAGCAGTTCTTC
V gene: TRBV6-1; clone size: .; J gene: TRBJ2-1; D gene: .; CDR3 protein: CASTGFERSNEQFF; CDR3 DNA: TGTGCCAGCACTGGCTTTGAGAGGTCCAATGAGCAGTTCTTC
V gene: TRBV6-1; clone size: .; J gene: TRBJ1-1; D gene: TRBD1; CDR3 protein: CASSELLGTGLNTEAFF; CDR3 DNA: TGTGCCAGCAGTGAGCTCCTAGGGACAGGACTGAACACTGAAGCTTTCTTT
V gene: TRBV9; clone size: .; J gene: TRBJ2-2; D gene: TRBD1; CDR3 protein: CASSVEGASTGELFF; CDR3 DNA: TGTGCCAGCAGCGTAGAGGGGGCTAGCACCGGGGAGCTGTTTTTT
V gene: TRBV7-2; clone size: .; J gene: TRBJ1-3; D gene: .; CDR3 protein: CASSTDRYSGNTIYF; CDR3 DNA: TGTGCCAGCAGCACCGACCGTTACTCTGGAAACACCATATATTTT
V gene: TRBV4-1; clone size: once; J gene: TRBJ2-7; D gene: .; CDR3 protein: CASRNQGRGHEQYF; CDR3 DNA: TGCGCCAGCAGGAACCAGGGGAGAGGTCACGAGCAGTACTTC
V gene: TRBV20-1; clone size: .; J gene: TRBJ2-7; D gene: .; CDR3 protein: CSARELSVMASYEQYF; CDR3 DNA: TGCAGTGCTAGGGAGCTGTCTGTAATGGCCAGCTACGAGCAGTACTTC
V gene: TRBV20-1; clone size: .; J gene: TRBJ2-5; D gene: .; CDR3 protein: CSARVGGSGKTQYF; CDR3 DNA: TGCAGTGCTAGAGTTGGGGGGTCGGGGAAGACCCAGTACTTC
V gene: TRBV2; clone size: few; J gene: TRBJ2-5; D gene: TRBD1; CDR3 protein: CASRPTGYQETQYF; CDR3 DNA: TGTGCCAGCAGACCGACAGGGTACCAAGAGACCCAGTACTTC
V gene: TRBV15; clone size: .; J gene: TRBJ2-2; D gene: .; CDR3 protein: CATHTPGGDLNTGELFF; CDR3 DNA: TGTGCCACCCACACCCCAGGGGGGGATCTTAACACCGGGGAGCTGTTTTTT
V gene: TRBV30; clone size: .; J gene: TRBJ2-5; D gene: .; CDR3 protein: CAWSGGGQETQYF; CDR3 DNA: TGTGCCTGGAGCGGAGGGGGGCAAGAGACCCAGTACTTC
V gene: TRBV7-2; clone size: .; J gene: TRBJ1-1; D gene: .; CDR3 protein: CASSERRMPNTEAFF; CDR3 DNA: TGTGCCAGCAGCGAACGACGGATGCCGAACACTGAAGCTTTCTTT
V gene: TRBV30; clone size: .; J gene: TRBJ1-2; D gene: .; CDR3 protein: CAWSRGDAGYTF; CDR3 DNA: TGTGCCTGGAGCCGGGGGGACGCTGGCTACACCTTC
V gene: TRBV6-5; clone size: .; J gene: TRBJ2-2; D gene: TRBD1; CDR3 protein: CASTPTGSTGELFF; CDR3 DNA: TGTGCCAGCACCCCGACAGGGTCCACCGGGGAGCTGTTTTTT
V gene: TRBV4-1; clone size: .; J gene: TRBJ1-1; D gene: TRBD1; CDR3 protein: CASSQVGQGAFF; CDR3 DNA: TGCGCCAGCAGCCAAGTCGGACAGGGAGCTTTCTTT
V gene: TRBV20-1; clone size: .; J gene: TRBJ2-5; D gene: .; CDR3 protein: CSVFSGETQYF; CDR3 DNA: TGCAGTGTTTTCTCGGGGGAGACCCAGTACTTC
V gene: TRBV7-2; clone size: .; J gene: TRBJ2-7; D gene: TRBD1; CDR3 protein: CASSLWDRGPYEQYF; CDR3 DNA: TGTGCCAGCAGCTTATGGGACAGGGGTCCCTACGAGCAGTACTTC
V gene: TRBV30; clone size: .; J gene: TRBJ2-7; D gene: .; CDR3 protein: CAWSEISPGYYYEQYF; CDR3 DNA: TGTGCCTGGAGCGAAATCAGCCCAGGGTATTACTACGAGCAGTACTTC
V gene: TRBV9; clone size: few; J gene: TRBJ2-5; D gene: .; CDR3 protein: CASSPQAGIRETQYF; CDR3 DNA: TGTGCCAGCAGCCCCCAAGCGGGCATTCGAGAGACCCAGTACTTC
V gene: TRBV4-2; clone size: few; J gene: TRBJ1-4; D gene: .; CDR3 protein: CASSQGIGQFYEKLFF; CDR3 DNA: TGTGCCAGCAGCCAAGGGATCGGACAGTTTTATGAAAAACTGTTTTTT
V gene: TRBV15; clone size: .; J gene: TRBJ2-3; D gene: .; CDR3 protein: CATSSGLRVTDTQYF; CDR3 DNA: TGTGCCACCAGCAGTGGTCTCCGGGTCACAGATACGCAGTATTTT
V gene: TRBV4-3; clone size: .; J gene: TRBJ2-7; D gene: .; CDR3 protein: CASSQDWTVYYEQYF; CDR3 DNA: TGCGCCAGCAGCCAAGACTGGACAGTCTACTACGAGCAGTACTTC
V gene: TRBV27; clone size: few; J gene: TRBJ2-3; D gene: .; CDR3 protein: CASSLSPNTDTQYF; CDR3 DNA: TGTGCCAGCAGTTTATCGCCAAACACAGATACGCAGTATTTT
V gene: TRBV7-2; clone size: few; J gene: TRBJ2-3; D gene: TRBD1; CDR3 protein: CASSLRQGVTDTQYF; CDR3 DNA: TGTGCCAGCAGCTTAAGACAGGGGGTAACAGATACGCAGTATTTT
V gene: TRBV6-5; clone size: few; J gene: TRBJ2-6; D gene: TRBD1; CDR3 protein: CASSYQNTGTGTGANVLTF; CDR3 DNA: TGTGCCAGCAGTTACCAGAACACCGGGACAGGGACTGGGGCCAACGTCCTGACTTTC
V gene: TRBV20-1; clone size: .; J gene: TRBJ2-5; D gene: .; CDR3 protein: CSANREGETQYF; CDR3 DNA: TGCAGTGCCAACAGGGAAGGAGAGACCCAGTACTTC
V gene: TRBV20-1; clone size: few; J gene: TRBJ2-1; D gene: .; CDR3 protein: CSASQSLSSYNEQFF; CDR3 DNA: TGCAGTGCTAGTCAATCCTTAAGCTCCTACAATGAGCAGTTCTTC
V gene: TRBV6-2/TRBV6-3; clone size: .; J gene: TRBJ2-3; D gene: TRBD2; CDR3 protein: CASSTGTSNTDTQYF; CDR3 DNA: TGTGCCAGCAGTACCGGGACTAGCAATACAGATACGCAGTATTTT
V gene: TRBV7-2; clone size: .; J gene: TRBJ1-2; D gene: TRBD1; CDR3 protein: CASSFQGVTYGYTF; CDR3 DNA: TGTGCCAGCAGCTTCCAGGGGGTTACCTATGGCTACACCTTC
V gene: TRBV2; clone size: .; J gene: TRBJ1-1; D gene: .; CDR3 protein: CAGRGEDTEAFF; CDR3 DNA: TGTGCCGGGAGGGGTGAAGACACTGAAGCTTTCTTT
V gene: TRBV7-9; clone size: once; J gene: TRBJ2-5; D gene: .; CDR3 protein: CASSEHLASETQYF; CDR3 DNA: TGTGCCAGCAGCGAACATCTAGCGTCAGAGACCCAGTACTTC
V gene: TRBV20-1; clone size: .; J gene: TRBJ2-3; D gene: .; CDR3 protein: CSARQGQPTDTQYF; CDR3 DNA: TGCAGTGCTAGACAGGGGCAGCCCACAGATACGCAGTATTTT
V gene: TRBV11-2; clone size: .; J gene: TRBJ2-1; D gene: TRBD1; CDR3 protein: CASSLDGQDNEQFF; CDR3 DNA: TGTGCCAGCAGCTTAGATGGACAGGACAATGAGCAGTTCTTC
V gene: TRBV6-2/TRBV6-3; clone size: .; J gene: TRBJ2-1; D gene: TRBD2; CDR3 protein: CASSLAGELYNEQFF; CDR3 DNA: TGTGCCAGCAGTTTAGCGGGGGAGCTTTACAATGAGCAGTTCTTC
V gene: TRBV5-1; clone size: .; J gene: TRBJ1-4; D gene: TRBD1; CDR3 protein: CASALTGEGEKLFF; CDR3 DNA: TGCGCCAGCGCCTTGACAGGGGAGGGTGAAAAACTGTTTTTT